Reported below is one T cell receptor beta chain. Antigen: not known. The V and J ends lost 4 bases and 1 base, in that order; junction bases with no gene match: 5. Germline loops: CDR1 SGHNT, CDR2 YYREEE (reference sequence). The CDR3 is made up of 15 amino acids. PCR employed 60 Vbeta and 13 Jbeta primers. Authors' analysis steps: The authors later counted approximately 80 million unique TCR beta chains, roughly 10 million of them shared. Sequencing used immunoSEQ multiplex PCR; TCRdb keeps in-frame clones, though not all of them. That table furnishes V, J and clone size, whereas the DNA furnished D and trimming. The sample yields 140,000 or so clones, 80% to 90% seen once. The sample originates from a study of cytomegalovirus exposure and HLA in healthy donors. Study conclusions and caveats: Using a false discovery rate of 0.05, a later analysis showed that 15,000 to 20,000 TCR beta sequences were associated with HLA alleles. The availability of immune exposure information extended only to CMV serostatus. Fewer N-insertions (relative to the approximately 700-donor mean) were reportedly seen in an Asian-associated ancestry cluster in a later analysis.

What was sequenced was PBMCs. The sequence derives from a boy aged 2 to 9 in good health and CMV-seronegative. This rearrangement joins TRBV5-4 to TRBJ2-1, with TRBD2 matching 7 bases. Here the CDR3 DNA reads TGTGCCAGCAGCCGGGACTATATGTCCTACAATGAGCAGTTCTTC. Protein product: CASSRDYMSYNEQFF.